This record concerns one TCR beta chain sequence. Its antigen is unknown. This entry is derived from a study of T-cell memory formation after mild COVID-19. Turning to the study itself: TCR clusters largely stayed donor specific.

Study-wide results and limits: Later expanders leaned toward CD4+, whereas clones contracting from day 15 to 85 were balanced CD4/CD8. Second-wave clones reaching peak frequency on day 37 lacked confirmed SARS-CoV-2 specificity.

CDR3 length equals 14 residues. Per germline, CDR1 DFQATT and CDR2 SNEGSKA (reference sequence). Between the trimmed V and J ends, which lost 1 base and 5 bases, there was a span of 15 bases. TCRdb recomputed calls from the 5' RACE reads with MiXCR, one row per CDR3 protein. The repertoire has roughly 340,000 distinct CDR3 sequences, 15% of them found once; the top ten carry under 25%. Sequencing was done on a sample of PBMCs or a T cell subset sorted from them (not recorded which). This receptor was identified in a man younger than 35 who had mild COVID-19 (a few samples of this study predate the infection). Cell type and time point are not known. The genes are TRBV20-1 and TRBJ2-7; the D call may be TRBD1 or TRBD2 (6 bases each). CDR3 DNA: TGCAGTGCTAGAGGCTTGGGGGGCGCGGACGAGCAGTACTTC. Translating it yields CSARGLGGADEQYF.